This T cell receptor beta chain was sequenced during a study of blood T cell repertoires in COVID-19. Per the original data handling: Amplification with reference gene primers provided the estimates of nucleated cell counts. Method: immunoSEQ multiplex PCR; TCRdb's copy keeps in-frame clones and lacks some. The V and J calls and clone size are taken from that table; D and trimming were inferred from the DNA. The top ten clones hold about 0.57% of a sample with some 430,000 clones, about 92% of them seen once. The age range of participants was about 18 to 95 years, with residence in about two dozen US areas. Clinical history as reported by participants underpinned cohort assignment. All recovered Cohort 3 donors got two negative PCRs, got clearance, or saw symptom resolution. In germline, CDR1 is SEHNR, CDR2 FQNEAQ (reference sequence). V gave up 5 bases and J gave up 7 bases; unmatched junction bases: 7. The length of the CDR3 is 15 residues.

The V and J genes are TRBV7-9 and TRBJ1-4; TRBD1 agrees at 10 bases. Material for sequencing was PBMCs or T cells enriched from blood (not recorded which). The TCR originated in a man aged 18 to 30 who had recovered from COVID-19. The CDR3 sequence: CASSPGTGVVEKLFF. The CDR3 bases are TGTGCCAGCAGCCCCGGGACAGGGGTTGTTGAAAAACTGTTTTTT. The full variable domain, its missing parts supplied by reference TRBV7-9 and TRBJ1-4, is DTGVSQNPRHKITKRGQNVTFRCDPISEHNRLYWYRQTLGQGPEFLTYFQNEAQLEKSRLLSDRFSAERPKGSFSTLEIQRTEQGDSAMYLCASSPGTGVVEKLFFGSGTQLSVL.